This record concerns one T cell receptor beta chain sequence. Together with a sample-barcoded 5' primer, a J-beta primer mix was included in a second PCR lasting roughly 6 to 12 cycles. A template-switch adaptor containing 12 random nucleotides labeled each cDNA molecule. MiXCR was run by TCRdb on the 5' RACE reads, yielding one entry per CDR3 protein. Here the sample spans about 1.4 million distinct CDR3 sequences, roughly 60% being singletons. The sample is drawn from a study of blood T cells in healthy people across ages. Looking at the study overall: About one barcoded TCR beta cDNA was captured per two T cells.

The CDR3 consists of 13 residues. Germline CDR1 and CDR2: KGHSH and LQKENI. Trimming cost V 3 bases and J 5 bases, with 10 bases left between them. The sequence came from a young man in good health. V and J are TRBV18 and TRBJ2-5; no reliable D call. Sequences were obtained from blood. In nucleotides, the CDR3 is TGTGCCAGCTCACCCTACCAGGAGGAGACCCAGTACTTC. Translating gives CASSPYQEETQYF.